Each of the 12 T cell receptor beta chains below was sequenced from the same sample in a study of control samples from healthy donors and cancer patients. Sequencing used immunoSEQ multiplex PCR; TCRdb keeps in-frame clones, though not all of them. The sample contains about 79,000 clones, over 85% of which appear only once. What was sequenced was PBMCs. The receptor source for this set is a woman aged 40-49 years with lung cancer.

CDR3 DNA: TGTGCCAGCAGTGATCCGGCAGTAGCCTCCTACGAGCAGTACTTC. Translated: CASSDPAVASYEQYF. This rearrangement joins TRBV2 to TRBJ2-7, with no clear D. Between the trimmed V and J ends, which lost 3 bases and 0 bases, there was a span of 12 bases. This CDR3 is 15 amino acids long. In germline, CDR1 is SNHLY, CDR2 FYNNEI.

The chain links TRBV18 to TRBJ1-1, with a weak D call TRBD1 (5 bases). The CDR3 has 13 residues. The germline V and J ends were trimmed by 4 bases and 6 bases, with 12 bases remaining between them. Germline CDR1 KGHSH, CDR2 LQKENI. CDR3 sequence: CASSRTGTSEAFF. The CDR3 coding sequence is TGTGCCAGCTCACGAACCGGGACCTCTGAAGCTTTCTTT.

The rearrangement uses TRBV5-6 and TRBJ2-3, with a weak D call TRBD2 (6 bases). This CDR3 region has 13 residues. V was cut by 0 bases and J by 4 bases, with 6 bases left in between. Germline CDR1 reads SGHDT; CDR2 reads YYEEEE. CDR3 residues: CASSLGGADTQYF. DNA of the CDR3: TGTGCCAGCAGCTTGGGGGGGGCAGATACGCAGTATTTT.

For the CDR3, the DNA is TGTGCCAGCAGTTTCCAGCAAGTCTCTGGAAACACCATATATTTT. Its translation is CASSFQQVSGNTIYF. The chain joins TRBV28 to TRBJ1-3; D not certain. CDR1 MDHEN and CDR2 SYDVKM come from the germline V gene. There are 15 residues in the CDR3. The V gene lost 3 bases and the J gene lost 0 bases, with 9 bases spanning the gap.

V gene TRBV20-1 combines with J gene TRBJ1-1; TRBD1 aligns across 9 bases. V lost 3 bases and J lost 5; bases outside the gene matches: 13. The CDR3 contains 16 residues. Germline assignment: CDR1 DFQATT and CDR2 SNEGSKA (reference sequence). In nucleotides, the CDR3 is TGCAGTGCTAGTGAGGGGGGTGGGGACAGGGAAACTGAAGCTTTCTTT. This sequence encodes CSASEGGGDRETEAFF.

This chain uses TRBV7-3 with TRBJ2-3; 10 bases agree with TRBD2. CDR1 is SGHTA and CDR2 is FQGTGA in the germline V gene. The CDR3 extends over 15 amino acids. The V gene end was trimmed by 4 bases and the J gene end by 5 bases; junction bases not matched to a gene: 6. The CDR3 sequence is CASSYGTSVLDTQYF. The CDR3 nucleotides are TGTGCCAGCAGCTACGGGACTAGCGTTCTAGATACGCAGTATTTT.

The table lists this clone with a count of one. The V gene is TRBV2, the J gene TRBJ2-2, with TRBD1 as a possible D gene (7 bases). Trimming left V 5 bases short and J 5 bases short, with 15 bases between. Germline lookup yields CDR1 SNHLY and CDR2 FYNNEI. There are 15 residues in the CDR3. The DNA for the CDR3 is TGTGCCAGCAGTTTCGGCCAGGGGGGAACCGGGGAGCTGTTTTTT. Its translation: CASSFGQGGTGELFF.

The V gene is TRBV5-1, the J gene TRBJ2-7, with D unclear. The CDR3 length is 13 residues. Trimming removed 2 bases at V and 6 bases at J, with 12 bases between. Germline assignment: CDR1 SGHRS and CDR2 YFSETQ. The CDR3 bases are TGCGCCAGCAGCTTTTTCGCTGTCGGCGAGCAGTACTTC. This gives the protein CASSFFAVGEQYF.

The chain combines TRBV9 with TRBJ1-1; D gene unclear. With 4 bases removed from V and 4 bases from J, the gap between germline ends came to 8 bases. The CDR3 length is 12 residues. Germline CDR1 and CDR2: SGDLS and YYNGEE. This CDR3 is CASSSSGTEAFF. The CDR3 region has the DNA TGTGCCAGCAGCTCCAGTGGCACTGAAGCTTTCTTT.

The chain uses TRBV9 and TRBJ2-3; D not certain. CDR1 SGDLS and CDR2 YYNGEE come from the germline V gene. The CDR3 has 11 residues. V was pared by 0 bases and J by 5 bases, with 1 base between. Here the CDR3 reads CASSVVDTQYF. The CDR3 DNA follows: TGTGCCAGCAGCGTAGTAGATACGCAGTATTTT.

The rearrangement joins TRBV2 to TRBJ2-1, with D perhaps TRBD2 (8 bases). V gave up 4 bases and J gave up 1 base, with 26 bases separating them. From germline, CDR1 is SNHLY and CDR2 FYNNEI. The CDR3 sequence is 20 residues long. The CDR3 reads CASSAGGAGGVLRSYNEQFF. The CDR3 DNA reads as TGTGCCAGCAGTGCGGGGGGGGCAGGGGGGGTACTTCGATCCTACAATGAGCAGTTCTTC.

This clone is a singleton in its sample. For the CDR3, the DNA is TGTGCCAGCACCCATAGGGGGTACACTGAAGCTTTCTTT. This encodes CASTHRGYTEAFF. This chain connects TRBV7-2 to TRBJ1-1; maybe TRBD1 (6 bases). CDR3 length equals 13 residues. Germline CDR1 is SGHTA and CDR2 is FQGNSA. V shed 7 bases and J shed 3 bases, with 12 bases lying between them.